What follows describes a single T cell receptor (beta chain). The target antigen is unknown. The junction shows a germline mismatch at one end, possibly a read error. The CDR3 totals 13 residues. Germline CDR1 and CDR2: SNHLY and FYNNEI. These data originate in a study of read filtering for tumor transcriptome and immune sequencing. Across the whole study: Among patients, 17 to 20 were male and some 15 female, aged roughly 45 to 80 (mean roughly 63).

Findings and caveats of the study: Sorted CD138-negative bone marrow cells were not purified T cells. Even smaller IR-seq throughput identified most shared clonotypes.

Molecular barcoded adaptors covering alpha/delta and beta/gamma chains were used on about 0.4 ug RNA. One entry per CDR3 protein results from TCRdb running MiXCR on the reads. The sample has more than 20,000 distinct CDR3 sequences, 20% to 25% seen once. The rearrangement uses TRBV2 and TRBJ2-2, with 7 bases matching TRBD2. Sample: a population of CD138-negative cells sorted from bone marrow. This receptor was taken from a donor aged 40 or over with multiple myeloma. CDR3 nucleotide sequence: TGTGCCAGCAGTCTGACTAGCCCCGGGGCGCTGTCTTTT. Encoded protein: CASSLTSPGALSF.